This passage covers 28 T cell receptor beta chains from one sample sequenced in a study of shared T cell receptors in the human thymus. The method was immunoSEQ multiplex PCR; TCRdb's version includes in-frame clones alone and lacks a portion of them. The data show around 730,000 clones, approximately 85% seen once. The same specimen was also included in a second study, on human thymus T cells.

The sequenced material came from thymocytes. All receptors come from a girl less than two years old with a congenital heart defect.

For the CDR3, the DNA is TGTGCCAGCAAAGACAGGGGAAAGGCCTACGAGCAGTACTTC. Amino acids: CASKDRGKAYEQYF. This chain uses TRBV11-2 with TRBJ2-7; 8 nucleotides align to TRBD1. V shed 7 bases and J 2 bases; nucleotides not matched to a gene: 7. There are 14 residues in the CDR3. CDR1 and CDR2 (germline): SGHAT, FQNNGV.

This chain joins TRBV7-3 and TRBJ2-3, with TRBD2 matching 11 bases. Germline CDR1 SGHTA, CDR2 FQGTGA. The V and J ends lost 4 bases and 0 bases, in that order; junction bases with no gene match: 6. The CDR3 has 17 residues. CDR3 loop: CASSSGLAVTSTDTQYF. CDR3 coding DNA: TGTGCCAGCAGCTCGGGACTAGCGGTTACTAGCACAGATACGCAGTATTTT.

The chain uses TRBV19 and TRBJ2-1; TRBD2 agrees at 14 bases. In germline, CDR1 is LNHDA, CDR2 SQIVND (reference sequence). Trimming at V came to 4 bases and at J to 4 bases, leaving 3 bases not matched to a gene. The CDR3 sequence is 16 residues long. The DNA of the CDR3 is TGTGCCAGTAGTACCAGGACTAGCGGGGGGTACAATGAGCAGTTCTTC. Encoded protein: CASSTRTSGGYNEQFF.

This clone came up once. V gene TRBV7-9 combines with J gene TRBJ1-5; D unresolved. Germline CDR1 SEHNR, CDR2 FQNEAQ (reference sequence). Trimming removed 5 bases at V and 0 bases at J, with 17 bases between. The CDR3 runs to 17 residues. This CDR3 is CASSNGSPVDSNQPQHF. CDR3 bases: TGTGCCAGCAGCAACGGGTCCCCGGTCGATAGCAATCAGCCCCAGCATTTT.

A remark on this clone: This CDR3 is also generated by other DNA sequences in the sample. This sequence joins TRBV27 and TRBJ2-1; 7 positions agree with TRBD1. There are 14 residues in the CDR3. Germline V lookup: CDR1 MNHEY, CDR2 SMNVEV (reference sequence). V shed 6 bases, J shed 2 bases, and the junction held 4 bases outside the gene matches. The CDR3 spells CASSPGGPYNEQFF. In DNA, the CDR3 is TGTGCCAGCAGCCCAGGGGGTCCCTACAATGAGCAGTTCTTC.

This chain joins TRBV4-1 and TRBJ2-4; maybe TRBD2 (5 bases). The ends were cut back, 4 bases at V and 0 bases at J, with 13 bases in the middle. CDR1 and CDR2 from the germline V gene are MGHRA and YSYEKL. This CDR3 has 16 residues. CDR3 sequence (DNA): TGCGCCAGCAGCCCCGGACTCTTTCTAGCCAAAAACATTCAGTACTTC. It specifies CASSPGLFLAKNIQYF.

The V gene is TRBV28, the J gene TRBJ1-2, with no clear D. V was cut by 6 bases and J by 5 bases, with 19 bases left in between. Germline assignment: CDR1 MDHEN and CDR2 SYDVKM. The CDR3 is 15 amino acids. The CDR3 region has the DNA TGTGCCAGCAGACCCCTGCCGGGTATTGAATATGGCTACACCTTC. Translated: CASRPLPGIEYGYTF.

The chain is built from TRBV19 and TRBJ1-4; D remains unclear. The CDR3 extends over 17 amino acids. Between the trimmed V and J ends, which lost 5 bases and 6 bases, there was a span of 22 bases. CDR1 and CDR2 (germline): LNHDA, SQIVND (reference sequence). CDR3 in DNA: TGTGCCAGTAGTGTTCCTAGGCTGAGGAGCCGCTATGAAAAACTGTTTTTT. Encoded protein: CASSVPRLRSRYEKLFF.

This rearrangement joins TRBV5-3 to TRBJ1-5; weak D call: TRBD1 (6 bases). TRBV5-3 falls under the ORF class, with uncertain function. V lost 0 bases to trimming and J lost 5 bases, with 9 bases between them. The length of the CDR3 is 14 residues. DNA for the CDR3: TGTGCCAGAAGCTTGGGGGGGCATTATCAGCCCCAGCATTTT. This gives the protein CARSLGGHYQPQHF.

This clone was counted a few times. The rearrangement joins TRBV7-3 to TRBJ1-6, with a weak D call TRBD1 (6 bases). The CDR3 has 14 residues. V gave up 6 bases and J gave up 5 bases, with 11 bases separating them. Germline V gene data show CDR1 as SGHTA and CDR2 as FQGTGA. DNA of the CDR3: TGTGCCAGCAGTCTACAGGGAAATAATTCACCCCTCCACTTT. Encoded protein: CASSLQGNNSPLHF.

The rearrangement joins TRBV4-3 to TRBJ1-3; D unclear. The V end lost 1 base, the J end lost 0 bases, and 7 bases lay between the germline ends. CDR1 and CDR2 from the germline V gene are LGHNA and YSLEER. The CDR3 is 15 amino acids. The CDR3 bases are TGCGCCAGCAGCCAAGGCAAGAGCTCTGGAAACACCATATATTTT. It translates to CASSQGKSSGNTIYF.

The rearrangement links TRBV28 to TRBJ1-2; the match to TRBD1 covers 11 bases. Germline CDR1 MDHEN, CDR2 SYDVKM. J lost 5 bases, V lost 5 bases, and 7 bases had no gene match. The CDR3 consists of 15 residues. The CDR3 nucleotides read TGTGCCAGCAGTGAACCGGGACAGGGGGAATATGGCTACACCTTC. Translation gives CASSEPGQGEYGYTF.

As concerns this clone: Other DNA sequences in this sample translate to the same CDR3. The chain carries TRBV9 and TRBJ1-6; D is uncertain. This CDR3 contains 17 residues. Trimming took 1 base from V and 3 from J, leaving 14 bases between them. CDR1 and CDR2 (germline): SGDLS, YYNGEE. The CDR3, as DNA: TGTGCCAGCAGCGTACGGGTGGAGGGTCTCTATAATTCACCCCTCCACTTT. Its protein is CASSVRVEGLYNSPLHF.

The genes are TRBV5-1 and TRBJ1-3; 8 positions agree with TRBD1. The J segment lost 0 bases and the V segment lost 5 bases, leaving 7 bases of the junction unmatched. This CDR3 comprises 16 residues. CDR1 is SGHRS, CDR2 YFSETQ, per germline. The CDR3 bases are TGCGCCAGCAGTCTGGGACAGGCCCGCTCTGGAAACACCATATATTTT. Its protein is CASSLGQARSGNTIYF.

V is TRBV28 and J is TRBJ1-3, with D maybe TRBD1 (6 bases). V was shortened by 5 bases and J by 4 bases, with 24 bases between the two germline ends. This CDR3 comprises 18 residues. Germline V CDR1 and CDR2: MDHEN, SYDVKM. The CDR3 DNA is TGTGCCAGCAGTCACCAACAAAGGGTGGGACATATAGGAAACACCATATATTTT. This translates into CASSHQQRVGHIGNTIYF.

Only one count was recorded for this clone. V and J are TRBV6-5 and TRBJ1-6; 11 nucleotides agree with TRBD1. CDR3 length equals 14 residues. Per the germline V gene, CDR1 is MNHEY and CDR2 is SVGAGI. V lost 8 bases and J lost 10; bases outside the gene matches: 7. CDR3 sequence: CASSGDRGNSPLHF. The CDR3 DNA sequence: TGTGCCAGCTCTGGGGACAGGGGGAACTCACCCCTCCACTTT.

The chain employs TRBV4-3 and TRBJ1-1, with D hard to call. The length of the CDR3 is 15 residues. V gave up 0 bases and J gave up 7 bases, with 15 bases separating them. From germline, CDR1 is LGHNA and CDR2 YSLEER. CDR3 amino acids: CASSQEGRGAVEAFF. The CDR3 DNA follows: TGCGCCAGCAGCCAAGAAGGTCGGGGAGCGGTTGAAGCTTTCTTT.

The chain has TRBV4-3 and TRBJ1-1, with D hard to call. Deletions cut 3 bases from V and 1 base from J, with 6 bases between. The germline CDR1 and CDR2 sequences are LGHNA and YSLEER. The CDR3 runs 13 residues. CDR3 DNA sequence: TGCGCCAGCAGCCATACAGCGAACACTGAAGCTTTCTTT. Translated, it gives CASSHTANTEAFF.

V is TRBV27 and J is TRBJ1-2; perhaps TRBD1 as D (6 bases). This CDR3 has 15 amino acids. Trimming pared 5 bases from V and 6 bases from J, leaving 19 bases between. Germline values: CDR1 MNHEY, CDR2 SMNVEV (reference sequence). The CDR3 loop reads CASSPHGQGHHGYTF. The CDR3 region has the DNA TGTGCCAGCAGTCCCCATGGTCAGGGGCACCATGGCTACACCTTC.

This sequence joins TRBV10-3 and TRBJ1-3; D not resolved. V was clipped by 1 base and J by 4 bases, with 20 bases between them. The CDR3 is 18 amino acids. Germline CDR1 ENHRY, CDR2 SYGVKD. Here the CDR3 reads CAISELHNVRYGGNTIYF. Written as DNA, the CDR3 is TGTGCCATCAGTGAGTTACACAATGTCAGGTACGGAGGAAACACCATATATTTT.

This clone turned up a few times. The chain combines TRBV19 with TRBJ1-5, with D possibly matching TRBD1 (6 bases). V lost 3 bases to trimming and J lost 3 bases, with 18 bases between them. The CDR3 is 17 residues long. The germline V gene has CDR1 LNHDA and CDR2 SQIVND (reference sequence). The CDR3 here is CASSIRLEDRPNQPQHF. Here the CDR3 DNA reads TGTGCCAGTAGTATTAGGTTGGAAGACAGGCCCAATCAGCCCCAGCATTTT. Based on the CDR3 plus reference TRBV19 and TRBJ1-5, the full variable domain is DGGITQSPKYLFRKEGQNVTLSCEQNLNHDAMYWYRQDPGQGLRLIYYSQIVNDFQKGDIAEGYSVSREKKESFPLTVTSAQKNPTAFYLCASSIRLEDRPNQPQHFGDGTRLSIL.

For this clone: Other DNA sequences in this specimen translate into the identical CDR3. The chain uses TRBV5-6 and TRBJ2-3; D gene ambiguous. V lost 2 bases to trimming and J lost 0 bases, with 7 bases between them. Germline loops: CDR1 SGHDT, CDR2 YYEEEE. This CDR3 spans 14 amino acids. This chain's CDR3 is CASSFGASTDTQYF. The CDR3 DNA reads as TGTGCCAGCAGCTTCGGTGCTAGCACAGATACGCAGTATTTT.

The CDR3 here is CAISEYGLAGVTDTQYF. The CDR3, as DNA: TGTGCCATCAGTGAATATGGACTAGCGGGGGTTACAGATACGCAGTATTTT. This sequence joins TRBV10-3 and TRBJ2-3; 13 bases line up with TRBD2. V shed 3 bases and J 3 bases; nucleotides not matched to a gene: 6. Germline V lookup: CDR1 ENHRY, CDR2 SYGVKD. This CDR3 is built from 17 residues.

The chain uses TRBV28 and TRBJ1-5, with D uncertain. V gave up 3 bases and J gave up 1 base, with 16 bases separating them. CDR1 is MDHEN and CDR2 is SYDVKM in the germline V gene. CDR3 length equals 17 residues. The CDR3 here is CASSFLVGGGSNQPQHF. As DNA, the CDR3 is TGTGCCAGCAGTTTTCTAGTGGGTGGTGGGAGCAATCAGCCCCAGCATTTT.

Written as DNA, the CDR3 is TGTGCCAGCAGTTACCTGGGACAGGCTCTTGATCAGCCCCAGCATTTT. Protein sequence: CASSYLGQALDQPQHF. The chain has TRBV6-6 and TRBJ1-5; TRBD1 aligns across 8 bases. There are 16 residues in the CDR3. Per germline, CDR1 MNHNY and CDR2 SVGAGI (reference sequence). The V gene end was trimmed by 2 bases and the J gene end by 5 bases; junction bases not matched to a gene: 8.

This rearrangement joins TRBV7-9 to TRBJ1-3, with D unclear. In germline, CDR1 is SEHNR, CDR2 FQNEAQ (reference sequence). The CDR3 is made up of 12 amino acids. The V and J ends lost 6 bases and 2 bases respectively, with 5 bases between them. The CDR3 sequence is CASSQTGNTIYF. The CDR3, as DNA: TGTGCCAGCAGTCAAACTGGAAACACCATATATTTT.

This sequence joins TRBV14 and TRBJ1-3, with a weak D call TRBD1 (6 bases). Germline lookup yields CDR1 SGHDN and CDR2 FVKESK. This CDR3 contains 18 residues. V was clipped by 2 bases and J by 0 bases, with 17 bases between them. The CDR3 coding sequence is TGTGCCAGCAGCCAAAGGGGCCGGGGGGGGCCCTCTGGAAACACCATATATTTT. This sequence encodes CASSQRGRGGPSGNTIYF.

Here the CDR3 DNA reads TGTGCCAGCAGTTACCCGAGCAAAAACACTGAAGCTTTCTTT. Protein product: CASSYPSKNTEAFF. This chain joins TRBV6-6 and TRBJ1-1; D not resolved. The V gene lost 2 bases and the J gene lost 2 bases, with 9 bases spanning the gap. This CDR3 region has 14 residues. The germline V gene encodes CDR1 MNHNY and CDR2 SVGAGI (reference sequence).